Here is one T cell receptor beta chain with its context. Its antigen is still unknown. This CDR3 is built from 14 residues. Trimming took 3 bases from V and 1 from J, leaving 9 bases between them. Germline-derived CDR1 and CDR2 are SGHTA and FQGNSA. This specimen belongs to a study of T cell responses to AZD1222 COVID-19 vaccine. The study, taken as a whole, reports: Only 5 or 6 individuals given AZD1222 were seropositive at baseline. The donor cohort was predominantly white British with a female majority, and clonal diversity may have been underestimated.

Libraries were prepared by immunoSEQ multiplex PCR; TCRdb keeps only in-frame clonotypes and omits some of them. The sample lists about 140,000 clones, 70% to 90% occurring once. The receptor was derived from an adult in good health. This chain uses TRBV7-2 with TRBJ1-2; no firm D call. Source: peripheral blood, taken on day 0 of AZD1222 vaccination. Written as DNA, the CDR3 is TGTGCCAGCAGCTTGTGGGTCGGTAACTATGGCTACACCTTC. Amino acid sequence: CASSLWVGNYGYTF.